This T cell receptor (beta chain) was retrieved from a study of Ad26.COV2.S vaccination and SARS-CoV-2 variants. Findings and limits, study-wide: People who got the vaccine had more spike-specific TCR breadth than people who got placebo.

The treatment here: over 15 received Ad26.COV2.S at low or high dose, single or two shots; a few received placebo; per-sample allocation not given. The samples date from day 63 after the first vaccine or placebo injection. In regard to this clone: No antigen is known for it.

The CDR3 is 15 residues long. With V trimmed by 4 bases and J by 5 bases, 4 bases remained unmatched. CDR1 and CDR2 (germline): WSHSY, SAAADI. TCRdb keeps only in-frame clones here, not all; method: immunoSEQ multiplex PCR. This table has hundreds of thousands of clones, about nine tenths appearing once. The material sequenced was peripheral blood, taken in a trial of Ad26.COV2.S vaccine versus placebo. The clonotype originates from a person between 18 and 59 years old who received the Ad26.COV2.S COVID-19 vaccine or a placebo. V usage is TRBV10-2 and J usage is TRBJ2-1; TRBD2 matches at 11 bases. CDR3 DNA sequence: TGCGCCAGCAGTGTGGGACTAGCGGTAAACAATGAGCAGTTCTTC. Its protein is CASSVGLAVNNEQFF.